This T cell receptor beta chain is from a study of blood T cell repertoires in COVID-19. Study information: Sources were T cells, B-cell-depleted T cells, or PBMCs; the material itself was cDNA or gDNA.

In the authors' workflow: Researchers report that nucleated cell counts were estimated from reference gene primer amplification. The repertoire was sequenced with immunoSEQ multiplex PCR; TCRdb's copy has only in-frame clones and lacks some. The V and J calls and the clone size are those of that table, but D and trimming were determined from the DNA. Altogether just under 350,000 clones are present, around 87% being singletons, with the ten largest covering about 6%. This CDR3 region has 17 residues. Germline trimming cut 6 bases from V and 3 bases from J; bases unmatched to any gene: 8. Per the germline V gene, CDR1 is LNHNV and CDR2 is YYDKDF (reference sequence). During active infection, Seattle patients enrolled and were then monitored through disease.

The gene calls are TRBV15 and TRBJ2-1; 13 bases map to TRBD2. The TCR comes from a woman between 50 and 59 years old with COVID-19, enrolled during active disease. Sequencing used peripheral blood. CDR3 residues: CATSRGTSGTLYNEQFF. In DNA, the CDR3 is TGTGCCACCAGTCGCGGGACTAGCGGGACCCTCTACAATGAGCAGTTCTTC.